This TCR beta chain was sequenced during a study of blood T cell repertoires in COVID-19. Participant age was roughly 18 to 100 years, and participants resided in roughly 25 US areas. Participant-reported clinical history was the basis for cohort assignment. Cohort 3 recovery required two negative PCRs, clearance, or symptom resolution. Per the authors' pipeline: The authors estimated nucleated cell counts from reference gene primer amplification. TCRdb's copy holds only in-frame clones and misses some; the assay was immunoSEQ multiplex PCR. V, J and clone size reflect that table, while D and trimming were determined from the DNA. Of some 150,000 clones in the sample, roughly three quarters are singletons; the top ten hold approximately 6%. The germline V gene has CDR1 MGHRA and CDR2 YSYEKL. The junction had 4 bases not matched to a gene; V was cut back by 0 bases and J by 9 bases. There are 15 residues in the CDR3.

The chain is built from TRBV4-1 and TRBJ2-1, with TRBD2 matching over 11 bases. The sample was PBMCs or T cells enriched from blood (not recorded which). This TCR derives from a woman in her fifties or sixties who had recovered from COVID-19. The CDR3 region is CASSQDSGGAVEQFF. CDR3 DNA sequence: TGCGCCAGCAGCCAAGATAGCGGGGGGGCGGTTGAGCAGTTCTTC.